This T cell receptor beta chain was obtained from a study of T cell clones after liver transplantation. Across the whole study: Third-party-reactive TCRbeta sequences from pre-transplant mixed lymphocyte reactions served as antigen-independent comparators.

The data were produced by immunoSEQ multiplex PCR, yet TCRdb's version contains in-frame clones alone and is incomplete. The data show about 75,000 clones, roughly 80% seen once. Turning to this clone: What it binds is unknown.

This CDR3 is 14 amino acids long. With 3 bases removed from V and 6 bases from J, the gap between germline ends came to 14 bases. Germline lookup yields CDR1 SGHAT and CDR2 FQNNGV. Study outcomes and limitations: A significant post-transplant drop in circulating graft-donor-reactive CD4 TCRbeta sequences occurred in most of the 8 subjects.

This chain connects TRBV11-2 to TRBJ2-5; either TRBD1 or TRBD2 may fit D (5 bases each). This TCR derives from a human patient who received a liver transplant. Some T cells may have originated in the graft donor. The specimen comprised CD4+ T cells from blood, sampled less than 50 months after liver transplant. Here the CDR3 reads CASSLGTTGQTQYF. For the CDR3, the DNA is TGTGCCAGCAGCTTGGGGACCACCGGGCAGACCCAGTACTTC.